A single sample is the source of the 11 T cell receptor beta chains below, sequenced in a study of T cell responses to AZD1222 COVID-19 vaccine. Sequencing used immunoSEQ multiplex PCR; TCRdb keeps in-frame clones, though not all of them. Of approximately 82,000 clones listed, 85% to 95% are singletons. The starting material was peripheral blood, obtained on day 0 of AZD1222 vaccination. The receptors were sampled from an adult in good health.

This clone was detected once. The chain has TRBV7-6 and TRBJ2-2; D uncertain. Trimming removed 5 bases from V and 2 bases from J, with 6 bases in between. This CDR3 spans 13 amino acids. In germline, CDR1 is SGHVS, CDR2 FNYEAQ. The CDR3 is CASSPSNTGELFF. CDR3 coding DNA: TGTGCCAGCAGCCCTTCTAACACCGGGGAGCTGTTTTTT.

The chain combines TRBV5-4 with TRBJ2-3; 10 nucleotides match TRBD2. CDR1 is SGHNT, CDR2 YYREEE, per germline (reference sequence). This CDR3 is built from 16 residues. Trimming removed 2 bases from V and 2 bases from J; junction bases left unmatched: 5. The CDR3 DNA follows: TGTGCCAGCAGCTTAGTAGCGGGGGGAGCCACAGATACGCAGTATTTT. Amino acids: CASSLVAGGATDTQYF.

This chain joins TRBV7-6 and TRBJ1-5; the match to TRBD1 covers 10 bases. Germline V gene lookup returns CDR1 SGHVS and CDR2 FNYEAQ. The CDR3 contains 14 residues. With 5 bases clipped from V and 7 bases from J, the junction kept 5 bases outside the gene matches. The CDR3 reads CASSVGTGVQPQHF. The CDR3 region has the DNA TGTGCCAGCAGCGTAGGGACAGGGGTACAGCCCCAGCATTTT.

J is TRBJ2-1 and V is TRBV6-5, with 8 nucleotides matching TRBD1. There are 15 residues in the CDR3. The junction had 10 bases not matched to a gene; V was cut back by 6 bases and J by 6 bases. Germline V gene data show CDR1 as MNHEY and CDR2 as SVGAGI. In DNA, the CDR3 is TGTGCCAGCAGACCCTACAGGGGGGACCGCAATGAGCAGTTCTTC. Translation gives CASRPYRGDRNEQFF.

The CDR3 DNA follows: TGTGCCAGCAGACTGGACAGTTTGAACACTGAAGCTTTCTTT. It is translated as CASRLDSLNTEAFF. The rearrangement uses TRBV6-4 and TRBJ1-1; D might be TRBD1 (6 bases). Deletions cut 6 bases from V and 0 bases from J, with 11 bases between. The CDR3 runs 14 residues. Germline V gives CDR1 MRHNA, CDR2 SNTAGT.

This clone was picked up one time. The chain employs TRBV6-1 and TRBJ1-6, with unresolved D. The CDR3 is 13 amino acids. Germline values: CDR1 MNHNS, CDR2 SASEGT. Trimming removed 1 base from V and 10 bases from J, with 8 bases in between. For the CDR3, the DNA is TGTGCCAGCAGTGAAGGGTTTAACTCACCCCTCCACTTT. This gives the protein CASSEGFNSPLHF.

The chain is built from TRBV7-3 and TRBJ2-6; no reliable D call. CDR3 length: 15 residues. Germline V gene data show CDR1 as SGHTA and CDR2 as FQGTGA. Trimming took off 6 bases at V and 0 bases at J, with 9 bases between the two ends. The CDR3 sequence is CASRPDNSGANVLTF. For the CDR3, the DNA is TGTGCCAGCAGGCCCGACAACTCTGGGGCCAACGTCCTGACTTTC. The whole variable domain, filled in from reference TRBV7-3 and TRBJ2-6, reads GAGVSQTPSNKVTEKGKYVELRCDPISGHTALYWYRQSLGQGPEFLIYFQGTGAADDSGLPNDRFFAVRPEGSVSTLKIQRTERGDSAVYLCASRPDNSGANVLTFGAGSRLTVL.

This clone has a handful of counts. The genes are TRBV7-8 and TRBJ1-2, with 9 nucleotides matching TRBD1. The CDR3 sequence is 20 residues long. V lost 0 bases, J lost 1 base, and 15 bases stayed unmatched. Germline V gene data show CDR1 as SGHVS and CDR2 as FQNEAQ. CDR3 sequence (DNA): TGTGCCAGCAGCTTAGCTCTACGACAGGGGGTAAATCTCCTTAACTATGGCTACACCTTC. It specifies CASSLALRQGVNLLNYGYTF.

This chain connects TRBV6-5 to TRBJ1-5; the D gene is possibly TRBD1 (5 bases). Trimming left V 8 bases short and J 7 bases short, with 21 bases between. From germline, CDR1 is MNHEY and CDR2 SVGAGI. The CDR3 is made up of 15 amino acids. The CDR3 nucleotides read TGTGCCAGCCGCCGTACTGGAGGGGAACACCAGCCCCAGCATTTT. It translates to CASRRTGGEHQPQHF.

The genes are TRBV19 and TRBJ2-6; D is perhaps TRBD1 or TRBD2 (7 bases each). The CDR3 length is 17 residues. Germline CDR1 and CDR2: LNHDA and SQIVND (reference sequence). The ends were cut back, 3 bases at V and 10 bases at J, with 22 bases in the middle. The CDR3 loop reads CASSMAGGGGEGNVLTF. For the CDR3, the DNA is TGTGCCAGTAGTATGGCAGGGGGAGGGGGCGAAGGTAACGTCCTGACTTTC.

The rearrangement links TRBV9 to TRBJ1-1; the D is unclear. Germline CDR1 SGDLS, CDR2 YYNGEE. Deletions cut 1 base from V and 6 bases from J, with 7 bases between. The CDR3 extends over 12 amino acids. CDR3 amino acids: CASSVLGSEAFF. The CDR3 DNA sequence: TGTGCCAGCAGCGTACTGGGCTCTGAAGCTTTCTTT.